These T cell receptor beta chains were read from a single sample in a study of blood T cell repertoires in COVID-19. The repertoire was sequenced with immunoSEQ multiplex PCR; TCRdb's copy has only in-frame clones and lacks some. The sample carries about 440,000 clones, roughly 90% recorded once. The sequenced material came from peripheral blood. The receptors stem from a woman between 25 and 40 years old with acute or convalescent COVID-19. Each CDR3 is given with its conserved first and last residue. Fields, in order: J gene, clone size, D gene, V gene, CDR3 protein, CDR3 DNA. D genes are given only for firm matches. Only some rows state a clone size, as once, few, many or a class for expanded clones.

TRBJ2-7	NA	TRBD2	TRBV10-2	CASKPGGGGIYEQYF	TGCGCCAGCAAGCCCGGAGGCGGGGGGATCTACGAGCAGTACTTC
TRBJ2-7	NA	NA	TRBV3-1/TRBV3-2	CASSQDEGDDYEQYF	TGTGCCAGCAGCCAAGATGAGGGGGACGACTACGAGCAGTACTTC
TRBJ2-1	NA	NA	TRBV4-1	CASSPMPSPYNEQFF	TGCGCCAGCAGCCCAATGCCGAGCCCTTACAATGAGCAGTTCTTC
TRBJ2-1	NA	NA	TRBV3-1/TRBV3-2	CASSQDFMTGINEQFF	TGTGCCAGCAGCCAAGACTTCATGACAGGTATCAATGAGCAGTTCTTC
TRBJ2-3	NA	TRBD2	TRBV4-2	CASSLQTSGSTDTQYF	TGTGCCAGCAGCCTTCAGACTAGCGGATCCACAGATACGCAGTATTTT
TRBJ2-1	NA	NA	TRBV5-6	CASSLSVAPYNEQFF	TGTGCCAGCAGCTTGAGTGTGGCCCCCTACAATGAGCAGTTCTTC
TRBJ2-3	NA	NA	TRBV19	CASSRGENTDTQYF	TGTGCCAGTAGTCGCGGAGAGAACACAGATACGCAGTATTTT
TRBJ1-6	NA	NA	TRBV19	CASSLADGNSPLHF	TGTGCCAGTAGTTTGGCAGATGGTAATTCACCCCTCCACTTT
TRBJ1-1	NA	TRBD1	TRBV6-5	CASRFRDRGFTEAFF	TGTGCCAGCAGATTCCGGGACAGGGGCTTCACTGAAGCTTTCTTT
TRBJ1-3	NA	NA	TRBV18	CASSADSLSGNTIYF	TGTGCCAGCTCTGCGGACAGTCTCTCTGGAAACACCATATATTTT
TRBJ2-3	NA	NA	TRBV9	CASSERNWADTQYF	TGTGCCAGCAGCGAGAGAAACTGGGCCGATACGCAGTATTTT
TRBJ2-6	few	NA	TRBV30	CAWSERRPHRSSGANVLTF	TGTGCCTGGAGTGAAAGGCGGCCCCATCGTAGCTCTGGGGCCAACGTCCTGACTTTC
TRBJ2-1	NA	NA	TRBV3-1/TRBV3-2	CASSPTGAGAALNEQFF	TGTGCCAGCAGCCCGACGGGGGCGGGGGCAGCCCTCAATGAGCAGTTCTTC
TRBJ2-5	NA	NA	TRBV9	CASSVVSEASWEETQYF	TGTGCCAGCAGCGTAGTGTCCGAGGCTAGCTGGGAAGAGACCCAGTACTTC
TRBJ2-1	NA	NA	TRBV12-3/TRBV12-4	CASEVGGKNEQFF	TGTGCCAGCGAGGTGGGAGGCAAAAATGAGCAGTTCTTC
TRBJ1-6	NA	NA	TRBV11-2	CASSDTGLHF	TGTGCCAGCAGCGACACAGGACTCCACTTT
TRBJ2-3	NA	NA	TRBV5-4	CASSLVWQGSTDTQYF	TGTGCCAGCAGCTTGGTTTGGCAGGGTAGCACAGATACGCAGTATTTT
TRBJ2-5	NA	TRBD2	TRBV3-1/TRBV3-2	CASSQDPGLAGFRETQYF	TGTGCCAGCAGCCAAGATCCGGGACTAGCGGGGTTCAGAGAGACCCAGTACTTC
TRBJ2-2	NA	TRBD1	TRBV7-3	CASSPPSRTGGTGELFF	TGTGCCAGCAGCCCTCCCTCGAGGACAGGGGGCACCGGGGAGCTGTTTTTT
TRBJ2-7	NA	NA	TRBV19	CASSTPNRLGGGYEQYF	TGTGCCAGTAGTACCCCCAACCGCTTAGGGGGGGGCTACGAGCAGTACTTC
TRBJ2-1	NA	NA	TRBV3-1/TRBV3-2	CASSYLGGNEQFF	TGTGCCAGCAGCTACCTCGGGGGAAATGAGCAGTTCTTC
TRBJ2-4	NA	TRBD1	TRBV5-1	CASSFPLGGQGKNIQYF	TGCGCCAGCAGCTTCCCCTTGGGGGGACAGGGCAAAAACATTCAGTACTTC
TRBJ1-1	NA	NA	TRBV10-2	CASQKGGTTEAFF	TGCGCCAGCCAGAAGGGGGGGACCACTGAAGCTTTCTTT
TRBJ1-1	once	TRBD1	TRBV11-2	CVWDRALPEAFF	TGTGTGTGGGACAGGGCTCTCCCTGAAGCTTTCTTT
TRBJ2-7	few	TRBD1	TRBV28	CASSSHTQGALAYEQYF	TGTGCCAGCAGTTCCCACACTCAGGGGGCGCTGGCCTACGAGCAGTACTTC
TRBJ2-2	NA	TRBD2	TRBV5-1	CASSLRAGAATGELFF	TGCGCCAGCAGCTTGAGAGCGGGGGCCGCGACCGGGGAGCTGTTTTTT
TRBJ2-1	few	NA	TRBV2	CASTGSSYNEQFF	TGTGCCAGCACTGGGAGCTCCTACAATGAGCAGTTCTTC
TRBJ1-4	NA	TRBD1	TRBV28	CASNDRDEKLFF	TGTGCCAGCAACGACAGGGATGAAAAACTGTTTTTT
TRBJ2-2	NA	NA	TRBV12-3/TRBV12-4	CASSLEAGGLFF	TGTGCCAGCAGTTTAGAGGCCGGAGGGCTGTTTTTT
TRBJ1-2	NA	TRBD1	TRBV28	CASSGAGQRLNYGYTF	TGTGCCAGCAGTGGGGCGGGACAGCGGCTTAACTATGGCTACACCTTC